The entry below describes one T cell receptor beta chain. The germline CDR1 and CDR2 sequences are SGHAT and FQNNGV. Trimming cost V 5 bases and J 5 bases; bases outside gene matches: 5. This CDR3 comprises 13 residues. Living in 25 or so US areas, the participants were between roughly 18 and 95 years of age. The data derive from a study of blood T cell repertoires in COVID-19. Authors' data handling: Scientists estimated how many nucleated cells there were by amplifying reference gene primers. Repertoires were generated with immunoSEQ multiplex PCR, while TCRdb's copy carries only in-frame clones and drops some. The V and J calls and clone size were taken over from that table, and D and trimming were inferred from the DNA. The sample contains some 180,000 clones, roughly 80% of which appear only once.

The J gene is TRBJ1-2, the V gene TRBV11-2; 7 bases line up with TRBD1. This clonotype originated in a woman aged 55-75 years with acute COVID-19. Source material: PBMCs or T cells enriched from blood (not recorded which). CDR3 sequence: CASSETGKYGYTF. For the CDR3, the DNA is TGTGCCAGCAGCGAGACAGGGAAGTATGGCTACACCTTC.